Below are 10 T cell receptor beta chains sequenced from a single sample in a study of blood T cell repertoires in COVID-19. The table came from immunoSEQ multiplex PCR; TCRdb's copy has only in-frame clones and leaves some out. The repertoire includes more than 200,000 clones, about 88% of them detected once, and about 5.2% sits in the top ten. Source material: peripheral blood. These TCRs come from a woman aged 55 to 70 with COVID-19, enrolled during active disease.

This clone has only one observation. V usage is TRBV10-2 and J usage is TRBJ1-2, with TRBD1 as a possible D gene (6 bases). The CDR3 is 14 residues long. CDR1 and CDR2 from the germline V gene are WSHSY and SAAADI. The V and J ends lost 0 bases and 8 bases respectively, with 13 bases between them. CDR3 coding DNA: TGCGCCAGCAGTGAGTCGCGGGGGCGTTGGGGCTACACCTTC. It translates to CASSESRGRWGYTF.

On this clone: The sample carries other DNA sequences with the same CDR3. The V gene is TRBV5-1, the J gene TRBJ2-7; D is unclear. This CDR3 is 13 amino acids long. Germline CDR1 SGHRS, CDR2 YFSETQ. Trimming stripped 2 bases from V and 0 bases from J, with 6 bases between. The CDR3 DNA reads TGCGCCAGCAGCTTACCGAGCTCCTACGAGCAGTACTTC. It specifies CASSLPSSYEQYF. The full variable domain, its missing parts supplied by reference TRBV5-1 and TRBJ2-7, is KAGVTQTPRYLIKTRGQQVTLSCSPISGHRSVSWYQQTPGQGLQFLFEYFSETQRNKGNFPGRFSGRQFSNSRSEMNVSTLELGDSALYLCASSLPSSYEQYFGPGTRLTVT.

This chain links TRBV19 with TRBJ2-2, with 10 bases fitting TRBD2. Germline V gene lookup returns CDR1 LNHDA and CDR2 SQIVND (reference sequence). This CDR3 contains 17 residues. V was pared by 6 bases and J by 1 base, with 8 bases of the junction left unmatched. CDR3 protein: CASRRRTSGRNTGELFF. DNA of the CDR3: TGTGCCAGTAGGCGCCGGACTAGCGGTCGGAACACCGGGGAGCTGTTTTTT.

The V and J genes are TRBV7-6 and TRBJ1-3, with a weak D call TRBD1 (6 bases). This CDR3 has 14 amino acids. Trimming took off 2 bases at V and 1 base at J, with 6 bases between the two ends. Germline V lookup: CDR1 SGHVS, CDR2 FNYEAQ. The CDR3 region is CASSLRGSGNTIYF. The CDR3 DNA sequence: TGTGCCAGCAGCTTAAGGGGGTCTGGAAACACCATATATTTT.

The chain combines TRBV24-1 with TRBJ2-3; 13 bases are a match to TRBD2. CDR3 length equals 17 residues. CDR1 is KGHDR and CDR2 is SFDVKD in the germline V gene. The trim removed 0 bases at V and 1 base at J, leaving 0 bases unmatched. The CDR3 loop reads CATSDLGTSGGTDTQYF. In DNA, the CDR3 is TGTGCCACCAGTGATTTGGGGACTAGCGGGGGCACAGATACGCAGTATTTT.

On this clone: This same CDR3 is encoded by further DNA sequences in the sample. This rearrangement joins TRBV27 to TRBJ1-1; D might be TRBD1 (6 bases). V gave up 6 bases and J gave up 5 bases, with 16 bases separating them. The CDR3 runs to 14 residues. The germline gives CDR1 MNHEY, CDR2 SMNVEV (reference sequence). The chain's CDR3 is CASRPRGAPTEAFF. The CDR3 nucleotides read TGTGCCAGCAGGCCTCGGGGGGCCCCAACTGAAGCTTTCTTT.

This sequence joins TRBV5-1 and TRBJ2-5, with TRBD2 as a possible D gene (5 bases). CDR3 length: 15 amino acids. V lost 4 bases, J lost 2 bases, and 15 bases lay in between. The germline CDR1 and CDR2 sequences are SGHRS and YFSETQ. CDR3: CASSLTRRIQETQYF. CDR3 DNA: TGCGCCAGCAGCCTTACTAGGCGGATACAAGAGACCCAGTACTTC.

The J gene is TRBJ1-1, the V gene TRBV28; D uncertain. This CDR3 spans 12 amino acids. CDR1 and CDR2 (germline): MDHEN, SYDVKM. Between the trimmed V and J ends, which lost 6 bases and 6 bases, there was a span of 11 bases. The CDR3 sequence: CASSLAASEAFF. The CDR3, as DNA: TGTGCCAGCAGCCTAGCTGCGTCTGAAGCTTTCTTT.

The J gene is TRBJ1-4, the V gene TRBV27; D perhaps matches TRBD1 (6 bases). V lost 6 bases to trimming and J lost 4 bases, with 15 bases between them. The CDR3 contains 15 residues. CDR1 and CDR2 from the germline V gene are MNHEY and SMNVEV (reference sequence). The CDR3 loop reads CASSLTGTSNEKLFF. The CDR3 nucleotides read TGTGCCAGCAGCCTAACCGGGACAAGTAATGAAAAACTGTTTTTT.

The CDR3 loop reads CASSEETGGRGGAFF. CDR3 bases: TGTGCCAGCAGTGAAGAAACAGGGGGGCGTGGGGGAGCTTTCTTT. V and J are TRBV2 and TRBJ1-1; 8 nucleotides align to TRBD1. Looked up from germline, CDR1 is SNHLY and CDR2 is FYNNEI. V was pared by 1 base and J by 10 bases, with 11 bases of the junction left unmatched. The CDR3 length is 15 residues.